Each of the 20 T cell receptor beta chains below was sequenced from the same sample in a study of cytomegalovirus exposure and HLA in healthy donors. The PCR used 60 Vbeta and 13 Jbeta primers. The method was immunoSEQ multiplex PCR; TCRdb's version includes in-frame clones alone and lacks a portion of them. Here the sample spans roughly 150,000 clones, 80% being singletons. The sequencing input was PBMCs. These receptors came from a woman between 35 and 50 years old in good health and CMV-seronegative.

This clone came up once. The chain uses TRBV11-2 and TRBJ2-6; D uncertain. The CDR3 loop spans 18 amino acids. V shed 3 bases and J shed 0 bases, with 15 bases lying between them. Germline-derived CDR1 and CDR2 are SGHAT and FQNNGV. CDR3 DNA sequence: TGTGCCAGCAGCTTCCCCGTTGACTGGAGCTCTGGGGCCAACGTCCTGACTTTC. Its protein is CASSFPVDWSSGANVLTF. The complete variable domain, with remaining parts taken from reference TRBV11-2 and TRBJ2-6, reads EAGVAQSPRYKIIEKRQSVAFWCNPISGHATLYWYQQILGQGPKLLIQFQNNGVVDDSQLPKDRFSAERLKGVDSTLKIQPAKLEDSAVYLCASSFPVDWSSGANVLTFGAGSRLTVL.

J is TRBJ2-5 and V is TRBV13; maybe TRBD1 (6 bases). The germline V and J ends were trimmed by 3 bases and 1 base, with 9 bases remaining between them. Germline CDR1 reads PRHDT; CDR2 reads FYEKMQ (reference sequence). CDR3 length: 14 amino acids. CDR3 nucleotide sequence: TGTGCCAGCAGCTTGTGGACAGTCCAAGAGACCCAGTACTTC. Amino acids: CASSLWTVQETQYF.

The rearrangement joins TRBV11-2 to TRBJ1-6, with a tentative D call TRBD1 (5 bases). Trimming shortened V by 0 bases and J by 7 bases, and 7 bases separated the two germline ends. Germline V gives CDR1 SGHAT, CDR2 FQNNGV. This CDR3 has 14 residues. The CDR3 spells CASSLEGRNSPLHF. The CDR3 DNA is TGTGCCAGCAGCTTAGAGGGGCGGAATTCACCCCTCCACTTT.

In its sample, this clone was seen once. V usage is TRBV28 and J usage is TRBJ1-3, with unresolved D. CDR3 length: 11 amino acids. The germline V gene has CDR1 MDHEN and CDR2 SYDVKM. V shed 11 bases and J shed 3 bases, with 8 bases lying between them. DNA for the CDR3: TGTGCCGCTGTCAGTGGAAACACCATATATTTT. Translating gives CAAVSGNTIYF.

CDR3 nucleotides: TGTGCCTGGGACTACCAGTTTGGCTACACCTTC. This encodes CAWDYQFGYTF. The chain combines TRBV30 with TRBJ1-2; D gene ambiguous. Germline-derived CDR1 and CDR2 are GTSNPN and SVGIG (reference sequence). Trimming pared 5 bases from V and 7 bases from J, leaving 11 bases between. There are 11 residues in the CDR3. Full variable domain (outside the CDR3, taken from reference TRBV30 and TRBJ1-2): SQTIHQWPATLVQPVGSPLSLECTVEGTSNPNLYWYRQAAGRGLQLLFYSVGIGQISSEVPQNLSASRPQDRQFILSSKKLLLSDSGFYLCAWDYQFGYTFGSGTRLTVV.

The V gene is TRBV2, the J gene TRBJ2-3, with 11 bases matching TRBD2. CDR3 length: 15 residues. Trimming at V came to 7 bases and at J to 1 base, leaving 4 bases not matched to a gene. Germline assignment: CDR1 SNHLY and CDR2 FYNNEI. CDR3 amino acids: CASILAGVGTDTQYF. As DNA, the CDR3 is TGTGCCAGCATACTAGCGGGAGTGGGCACAGATACGCAGTATTTT. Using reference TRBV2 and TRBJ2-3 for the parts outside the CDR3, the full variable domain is EPEVTQTPSHQVTQMGQEVILRCVPISNHLYFYWYRQILGQKVEFLVSFYNNEISEKSEIFDDQFSVERPDGSNFTLKIRSTKLEDSAMYFCASILAGVGTDTQYFGPGTRLTVL.

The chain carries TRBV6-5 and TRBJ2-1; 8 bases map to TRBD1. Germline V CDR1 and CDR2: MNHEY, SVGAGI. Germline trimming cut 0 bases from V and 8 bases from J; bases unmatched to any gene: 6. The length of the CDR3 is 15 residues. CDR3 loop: CASSYSYRTGYEQFF. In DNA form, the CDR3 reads TGTGCCAGCAGTTACTCGTACCGGACAGGGTATGAGCAGTTCTTC.

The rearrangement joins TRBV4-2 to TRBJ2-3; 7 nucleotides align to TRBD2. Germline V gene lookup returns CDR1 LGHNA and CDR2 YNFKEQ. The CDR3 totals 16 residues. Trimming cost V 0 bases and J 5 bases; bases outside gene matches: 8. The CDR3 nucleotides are TGTGCCAGCAGCCAAGAGGGGGGACTAACGGGAGATACGCAGTATTTT. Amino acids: CASSQEGGLTGDTQYF.

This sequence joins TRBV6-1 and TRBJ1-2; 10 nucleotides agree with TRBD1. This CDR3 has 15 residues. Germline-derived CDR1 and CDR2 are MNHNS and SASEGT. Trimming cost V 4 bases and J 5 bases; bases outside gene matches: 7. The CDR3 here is CASSGQGALTYGYTF. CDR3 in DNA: TGTGCCAGCAGTGGACAGGGGGCGCTTACATATGGCTACACCTTC.

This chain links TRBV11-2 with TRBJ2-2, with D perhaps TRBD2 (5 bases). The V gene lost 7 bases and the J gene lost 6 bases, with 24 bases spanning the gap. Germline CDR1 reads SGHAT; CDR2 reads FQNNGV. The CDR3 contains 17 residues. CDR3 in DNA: TGTGCCAGCATCCCCTTGGGCAGCGCCAAGGGAGCCGGGGAGCTGTTTTTT. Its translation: CASIPLGSAKGAGELFF.

CDR3 amino acids: CASSSLGGGQDLSPLHF. The CDR3 DNA reads as TGTGCCAGCAGCTCACTGGGCGGCGGACAGGACCTCTCACCCCTCCACTTT. V gene TRBV7-2 combines with J gene TRBJ1-6, with 7 nucleotides matching TRBD1. V was pared by 4 bases and J by 10 bases, with 16 bases of the junction left unmatched. CDR3 length: 17 residues. Germline V gene sequence: CDR1 SGHTA, CDR2 FQGNSA.

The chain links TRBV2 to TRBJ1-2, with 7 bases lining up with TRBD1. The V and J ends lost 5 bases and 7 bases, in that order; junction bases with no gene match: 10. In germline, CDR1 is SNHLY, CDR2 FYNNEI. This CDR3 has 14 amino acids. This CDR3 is CASSSQGFQSGYTF. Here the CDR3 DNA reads TGTGCCAGCAGTTCACAGGGGTTTCAGAGTGGCTACACCTTC. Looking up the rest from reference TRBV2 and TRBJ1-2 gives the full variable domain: EPEVTQTPSHQVTQMGQEVILRCVPISNHLYFYWYRQILGQKVEFLVSFYNNEISEKSEIFDDQFSVERPDGSNFTLKIRSTKLEDSAMYFCASSSQGFQSGYTFGSGTRLTVV.

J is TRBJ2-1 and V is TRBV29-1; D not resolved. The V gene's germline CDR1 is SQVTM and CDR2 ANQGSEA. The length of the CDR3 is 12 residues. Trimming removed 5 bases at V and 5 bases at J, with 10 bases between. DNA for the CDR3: TGCAGCGTTTCGACTCCTAACAATGAGCAGTTCTTC. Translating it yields CSVSTPNNEQFF.

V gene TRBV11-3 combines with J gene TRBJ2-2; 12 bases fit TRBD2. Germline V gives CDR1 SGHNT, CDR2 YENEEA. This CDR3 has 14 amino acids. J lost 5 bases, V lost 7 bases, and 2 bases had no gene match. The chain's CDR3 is CASTGTSGTGELFF. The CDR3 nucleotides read TGTGCCAGCACTGGGACTAGCGGGACCGGGGAGCTGTTTTTT.

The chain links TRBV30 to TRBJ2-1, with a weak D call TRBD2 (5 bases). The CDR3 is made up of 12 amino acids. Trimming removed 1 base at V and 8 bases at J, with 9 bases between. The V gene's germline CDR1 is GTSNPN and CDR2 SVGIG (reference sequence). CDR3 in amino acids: CAWSAGLHEQFF. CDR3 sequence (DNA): TGTGCCTGGAGTGCCGGACTTCATGAGCAGTTCTTC.

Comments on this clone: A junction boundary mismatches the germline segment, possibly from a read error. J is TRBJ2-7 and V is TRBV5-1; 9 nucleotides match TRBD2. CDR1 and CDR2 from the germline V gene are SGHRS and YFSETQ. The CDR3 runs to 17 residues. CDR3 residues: CASSLWDSGGSSYEQHF. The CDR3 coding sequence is TGCGCCAGCAGCTTGTGGGATAGCGGGGGTAGCTCCTACGAGCAGCACTTC.

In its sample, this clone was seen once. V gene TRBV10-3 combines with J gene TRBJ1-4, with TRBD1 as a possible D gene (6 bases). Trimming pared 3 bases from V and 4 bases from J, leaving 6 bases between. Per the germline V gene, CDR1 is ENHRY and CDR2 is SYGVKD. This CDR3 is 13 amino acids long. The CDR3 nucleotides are TGTGCCATCAGTGACAGGGGTAATGAAAAACTGTTTTTT. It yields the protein CAISDRGNEKLFF.

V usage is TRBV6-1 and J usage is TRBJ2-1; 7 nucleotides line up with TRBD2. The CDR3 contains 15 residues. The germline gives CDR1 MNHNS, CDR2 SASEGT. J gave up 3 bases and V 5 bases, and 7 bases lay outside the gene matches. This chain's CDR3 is CASSPAQRGYNEQFF. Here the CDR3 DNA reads TGTGCCAGCAGTCCCGCCCAGCGGGGCTACAATGAGCAGTTCTTC.

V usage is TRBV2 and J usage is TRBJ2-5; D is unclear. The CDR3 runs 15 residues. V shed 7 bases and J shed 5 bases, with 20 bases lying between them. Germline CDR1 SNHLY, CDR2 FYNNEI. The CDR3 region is CASNLGSLSWETQYF. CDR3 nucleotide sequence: TGTGCCAGCAATTTGGGCAGCCTAAGCTGGGAGACCCAGTACTTC.

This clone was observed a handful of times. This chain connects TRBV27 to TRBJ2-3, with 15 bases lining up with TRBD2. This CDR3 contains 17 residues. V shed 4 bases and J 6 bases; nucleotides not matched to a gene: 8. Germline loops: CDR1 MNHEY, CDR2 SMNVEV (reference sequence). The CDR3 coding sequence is TGTGCCAGCAGTTCCGGCAGAGGGACTAGCGGGAGGGATACGCAGTATTTT. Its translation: CASSSGRGTSGRDTQYF.